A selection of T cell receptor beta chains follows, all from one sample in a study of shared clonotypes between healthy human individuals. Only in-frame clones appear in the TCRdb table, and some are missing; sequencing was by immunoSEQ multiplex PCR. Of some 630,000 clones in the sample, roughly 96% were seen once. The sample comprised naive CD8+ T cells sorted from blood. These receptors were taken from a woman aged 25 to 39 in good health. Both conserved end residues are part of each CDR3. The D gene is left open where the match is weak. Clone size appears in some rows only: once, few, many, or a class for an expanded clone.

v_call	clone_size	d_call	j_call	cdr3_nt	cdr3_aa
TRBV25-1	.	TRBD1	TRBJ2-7	TGTGCCAGCAGTGAGACAGGGGTAGAATACGAGCAGTACTTC	CASSETGVEYEQYF
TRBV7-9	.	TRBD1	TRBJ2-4	TGTGCCAGCAGCTTGCTTAAGGGACAGGGGAACATTCAGTACTTC	CASSLLKGQGNIQYF
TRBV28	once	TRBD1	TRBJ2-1	TGTGCCAGCAGTTGGGACAGGGCCTACAATGAGCAGTTCTTC	CASSWDRAYNEQFF
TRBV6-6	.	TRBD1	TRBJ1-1	TGTGCCAGCAGCCGCTTCGGACAGGGGGCTACTGAAGCTTTCTTT	CASSRFGQGATEAFF
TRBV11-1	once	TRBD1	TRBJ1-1	TGTGCCAGCAGCTTAGATGGACAGGGTCTTTACGCTGAAGCTTTCTTT	CASSLDGQGLYAEAFF
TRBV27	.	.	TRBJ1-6	TGTGCCAGCAGTCAAAGGGCCCTCGTGGTAACAACCCTCCACTTT	CASSQRALVVTTLHF
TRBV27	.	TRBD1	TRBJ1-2	TGTGCCAGCAGTTTCCAGAGGACAGGGGATATTAACTATGGCTACACCTTC	CASSFQRTGDINYGYTF
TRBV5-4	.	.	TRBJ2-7	TGTGCCAGCAGCTATGCTGGACGTTCTAGTTCCTACGAGCAGTACTTC	CASSYAGRSSSYEQYF
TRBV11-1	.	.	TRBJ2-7	TGTGCCAGCAGCTTAGTGGCGAACGATTACGAGCAGTACTTC	CASSLVANDYEQYF
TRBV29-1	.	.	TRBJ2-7	TGCAGCGTTGAAGATTTGAGCCCTATGGGGTACTACGAGCAGTACTTC	CSVEDLSPMGYYEQYF
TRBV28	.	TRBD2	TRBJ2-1	TGTGCCAGCCGGCGGACTAGCGGGCGGACGACTGGGTTCTTC	CASRRTSGRTTGFF
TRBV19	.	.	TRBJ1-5	TGTGCCAGTAGTACCGCCCGGGACATCCCTTTGGGGTCCCAGCATTTT	CASSTARDIPLGSQHF
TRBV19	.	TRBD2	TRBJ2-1	TGTGCCAGCCAATCCACCCCCGGGGTACAGCTCGCTAGCGGGAGTTCGAATGAGCAGTTCTTC	CASQSTPGVQLASGSSNEQFF
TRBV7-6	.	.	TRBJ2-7	TGTGCCAGCAGCTTAGCGGCAGACCTCTACGAGCAGTACTTC	CASSLAADLYEQYF
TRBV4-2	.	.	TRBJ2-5	TGTGCCAGCAGCCAACTAGCGAGGGGGCTTGAAGAGACCCAGTACTTC	CASSQLARGLEETQYF